Listed below are T cell receptor beta chains from one sample, sequenced in a study of beta chain features in type 1 diabetes. Assay used: immunoSEQ multiplex PCR; TCRdb lists only in-frame clones, some missing. The sample has about 180,000 clones, less than 15% seen once. Sequenced: central memory CD4+ T cells from blood. The receptors come from a woman aged 18-29 years in good health. Each CDR3 is given with its conserved first and last residue. Fields, in order: CDR3 length, V gene, clone size, D gene, J gene, CDR3 protein, CDR3 DNA. A D gene is named only where the DNA matches it firmly. Clone size is shown for a subset of rows, as once, few, many or a class of expanded clone.

15	TRBV18	few	NA	TRBJ1-5	CASSPQPDSNQPQHF	TGTGCCAGCTCACCACAGCCTGATAGCAATCAGCCCCAGCATTTT
13	TRBV5-4	few	NA	TRBJ1-1	CASSPGAGTEAFF	TGTGCCAGCAGCCCAGGGGCCGGCACTGAAGCTTTCTTT
15	TRBV25-1	few	TRBD1	TRBJ2-5	CASSGKGQTQETQYF	TGTGCCAGCAGTGGGAAGGGACAGACCCAAGAGACCCAGTACTTC
16	TRBV29-1	few	NA	TRBJ2-1	CSVEEGGGAAYNEQFF	TGCAGCGTTGAAGAGGGGGGAGGAGCGGCATACAATGAGCAGTTCTTC
13	TRBV7-9	few	NA	TRBJ2-5	CASQNTGQETQYF	TGTGCCAGCCAAAACACAGGGCAGGAGACCCAGTACTTC
15	TRBV15	once	NA	TRBJ1-4	CATSRDRGLNEKLFF	TGTGCCACCAGCAGAGATCGGGGATTAAATGAAAAACTGTTTTTT
11	TRBV20-1	few	NA	TRBJ2-3	CSPRGADTQYF	TGCAGTCCCAGGGGAGCAGATACGCAGTATTTT
16	TRBV18	few	TRBD2	TRBJ2-7	CASSPLGRREIHEQYF	TGTGCCAGCTCACCCCTAGGGAGGCGGGAGATTCACGAGCAGTACTTC
14	TRBV6-1	NA	NA	TRBJ2-7	CASSYRQGFDEQYF	TGTGCCAGCAGTTATCGGCAGGGGTTCGACGAGCAGTACTTC
11	TRBV29-1	few	NA	TRBJ1-3	CSGGDGNTIYF	TGCAGCGGGGGGGACGGAAACACCATATATTTT
16	TRBV5-1	NA	NA	TRBJ2-1	CASSLAGVSSYNEQFF	TGCGCCAGCAGCTTGGCGGGAGTGAGCTCCTACAATGAGCAGTTCTTC
17	TRBV7-2	NA	TRBD2	TRBJ2-7	CASSPRVLAGLGYEQYF	TGTGCCAGCAGCCCCCGGGTACTAGCGGGACTAGGGTACGAGCAGTACTTC
15	TRBV7-2	few	TRBD2	TRBJ2-3	CASSSRLAGVDTQYF	TGTGCCAGCAGCTCGCGACTAGCGGGAGTGGATACGCAGTATTTT
17	TRBV15	NA	TRBD2	TRBJ2-1	CATSRDRTSGSYNEQFF	TGTGCCACCAGCAGAGATCGAACTAGCGGGAGTTACAATGAGCAGTTCTTC
16	TRBV19	few	TRBD1	TRBJ2-1	CASSTNKGGRYNEQFF	TGTGCCAGTAGCACGAACAAAGGGGGCCGGTACAATGAGCAGTTCTTC